This TCR beta chain was profiled in a study of response to subunit inactivated influenza vaccine (dated by TCRdb to between 2017 and 2018). Concerning the study at large: Deep quantitative profiling of the T cell receptor repertoire was used in the study to follow responses to a trivalent subunit inactivated influenza vaccine.

This clonotype was found a few times. Which antigen it targets is not known. Base qualities are not at hand, and no much larger clone is one base apart. Preparation of the library involved RT-PCR. The sequencer was an Illumina HiSeq 2500. The raw public reads went through TCRdb reprocessing: fastp at Q25, MiXCR clone calling, in-frame beta chains kept. When rows share a CDR3 protein, they turn into one entry using the most common DNA and genes. The table for this sample lists 500,000 or so distinct CDR3 sequences; about 15% of them were counted only once. The leading ten clones occupy roughly 3.1% of the sample. Trimming costs V 6 bases and J 8 bases, and their ends lie 15 bases apart. The germline V gene provides CDR1 SGHAT and CDR2 FQNNGV. The CDR3 measures 13 amino acids from cysteine to phenylalanine. Only CDR3 DNA remains: 39 bases, in frame from the first base. Paper-wide results and their limitations: The authors proposed that each seasonal influenza vaccination may bring in only a limited number of new T cells.

The sequencing used CD4+ T cells sorted from PBMCs, collected less than 25 months after vaccination. This clonotype originated in a man in his fifties or sixties who received an inactivated influenza vaccine. Donor details come from another sample of the same person, matched by shared clones. The chain is assembled from TRBV11-2 and TRBJ2-3, with the D gene not confidently named. Here is the DNA: TGTGCCAGCAGTGCCCAGTTGACCACTACGCAGTATTTT. It codes for CASSAQLTTTQYF.